This T cell receptor (beta chain) originates from a study of beta chain features in type 1 diabetes (dated by TCRdb to between 2018 and 2020). For context, the study as a whole: No differences in mean age, gender distribution, total cell number or subset yield were found between patients and healthy donors. Across all samples, almost 110 million sorted cells were examined, and cell number per subset correlated strongly with RNA yield. The study compared TCRB repertoires of sorted circulating CD4+ T cell subsets between recently diagnosed type 1 diabetes patients and matched healthy donors. Naive and central memory subsets were obtained from all 30 or so donors, but regulatory and stem cell-like memory subsets were isolated from only 8 patients and roughly eight healthy donors. The study at large found these results: Because cDNA rather than genomic DNA was sequenced, highly expressing activated cells could have been over-represented, although no difference in activation and CD3 levels was found between groups. Type 1 diabetes patients showed a moderate but significant shortening of TCRB CDR3 length in all four CD4+ subsets. Naive, central memory and regulatory TCRB repertoires appeared more similar among patients than among healthy donors. At VDJ recombination sites, type 1 diabetes patients had fewer insertions and more deleted nucleotides, which implies abnormalities in thymic rearrangement. Only small numbers of individuals were included in the HLA sub-analyses, which left unresolved whether HLA type had any influence on TCRB rearrangement. PCR may preferentially amplify shorter templates, but because patient and control samples were amplified and corrected together, any resulting skew would affect both groups equally.

This clone showed up just a few times. Its binding antigen is unknown. Base quality data are lacking; no much larger clone is found one base away. Trimming takes 2 bases from V and 3 bases from J, and the germline ends sit 13 bases apart. CDR1 MNHEY and CDR2 SVGAGI were looked up in the germline V gene. Including cysteine and phenylalanine, the CDR3 has 15 amino acids. Only CDR3 DNA is held: 45 bases, read in frame from base 1. The entire isolated RNA was reverse transcribed using the High Capacity cDNA Reverse Transcription Kit, and thus expressed TCRB transcripts were sequenced. Naive, central memory and regulatory T cell samples underwent deep immunoSEQ sequencing, averaging about 3.3 million total reads per sample. Sorted cells were lysed in RLT buffer and RNA was extracted with DNase-treated RNeasy Micro or Mini kits, depending on cell number. To prevent cross-contamination, every cell subset was processed on its own, while patient and healthy donor samples were processed together. Using the immunoSEQ multiplex PCR, TCRB sequences were amplified from cDNA into 87-bp fragments spanning the CDR3 region. Amplicons were sequenced on the Illumina HiSeq platform. Turning to the authors' computational methods: Synthetic template baselines were used to correct PCR bias computationally, reads within Hamming distance 2 were collapsed together, and singletons that could not be merged were discarded. Reads were aligned against IMGT so that V, D and J genes, CDR3 length and insertions or deletions at six rearrangement sites could be assigned. Clonotype counts were normalized to sorted cell number within each subset before computing true diversity and Gini coefficients with the tcR R package. Repertoire sharing was quantified using the overlap coefficient calculated on TCRB nucleotide sequences. Out-of-frame TCRB sequences from naive cells were analyzed as a proxy for the pre-selection repertoire. TCRdb mirrors the immuneACCESS table, restricted to in-frame sequences. Some clones are absent from its copies; in checked studies, under half trace to an unresolved V gene, and the reason for the others is unknown. The V and J calls and the clone size are those of that table, but D and trimming were determined from the DNA. This sample has 500,000 to 850,000 clones in its table, and 11% to 15% of those were observed once. The top ten clonotypes cover 0.03% to 0.045% of the sample.

A single peripheral blood draw of around 0.11 L on average was collected from each donor into heparinised tubes. Naive, central memory, regulatory and stem cell-like memory CD4+ T cells were sorted on a BD FACSAria II using a panel including CD45RO, CCR7, CD25, CD127, CD95 and CD27. All sorted populations exceeded 98% purity. PBMCs were isolated right away by Lymphoprep density gradient centrifugation and were stained directly, without culture. Samples were stained and sorted in pairs, with one healthy donor and one patient per experiment, so that batch effects were minimized. The rearranged chain carries TRBV6-5 and TRBJ1-2; TRBD1 is a possible D gene, resting on 6 matching bases. Sequenced input: naive CD4+ T cells from blood. The cell subset or site label for this specimen denotes: true naive CD4+ T cells. The sequence came from a man between 18 and 29 years old with type 1 diabetes. The CDR3 has the sequence CASSYAGAGDYGYTF. The DNA sequence is TGTGCCAGCAGTTACGCTGGGGCAGGGGACTATGGCTACACCTTC.